The T cell receptor beta chain under discussion was sequenced for a study of cytomegalovirus exposure and HLA in healthy donors. Findings and limits, study-wide: For most subjects, TCR beta sequences were reported to predict HLA-A and HLA-B alleles with accuracy. For cytomegalovirus status, the classifier reportedly gave diagnoses with high specificity and sensitivity. Among CMV-associated TCR beta chains, most appeared HLA-restricted in a later analysis.

The PCR ran on 60 Vbeta and 13 Jbeta primers. The method was immunoSEQ multiplex PCR; TCRdb's version includes in-frame clones alone and lacks a portion of them. The sample has about 180,000 clones; over 70% are singletons. Details on this clone: What it binds is not known.

This clonotype was sampled from a man between 18 and 35 years old in good health and CMV-seronegative. The sequencing input was PBMCs.

The CDR3 nucleotides are TGTGCCAGCAGTTATAGCGGGAGTATCAAGACCCAGTACTTC. Its protein product is CASSYSGSIKTQYF. This rearrangement joins TRBV7-2 to TRBJ2-5; 9 positions match TRBD2. Germline trimming cut 6 bases from V and 6 bases from J; bases unmatched to any gene: 8. The CDR3 runs to 14 residues. In germline, CDR1 is SGHTA, CDR2 FQGNSA.